The 4 T cell receptor beta chains given below trace back to one sample, sequenced in a study of blood T cell repertoires in COVID-19. Libraries were prepared by immunoSEQ multiplex PCR; TCRdb keeps only in-frame clonotypes and omits some of them. The sample shows around 150,000 clones, around 90% of them seen only once. The sample was peripheral blood. Receptor source: a woman in her fifties or sixties with active or convalescent COVID-19.

This chain links TRBV24-1 with TRBJ2-3, with 12 bases that match TRBD2. The V segment lost 4 bases and the J segment 2 bases; nucleotides outside the gene matches: 6. Per the germline V gene, CDR1 is KGHDR and CDR2 is SFDVKD. The CDR3 is made up of 17 amino acids. The DNA of the CDR3 is TGTGCCACCAGTGACGATCGGACTAGCGGGGACACAGATACGCAGTATTTT. This gives the protein CATSDDRTSGDTDTQYF.

V and J are TRBV19 and TRBJ1-1; 8 positions agree with TRBD1. The germline V gene encodes CDR1 LNHDA and CDR2 SQIVND (reference sequence). The length of the CDR3 is 12 residues. J lost 8 bases, V lost 5 bases, and 4 bases had no gene match. CDR3 region: CASSSRQGEAFF. In nucleotides, the CDR3 is TGTGCCAGTAGTTCCCGACAGGGGGAAGCTTTCTTT.

The rearrangement links TRBV19 to TRBJ1-3, with a weak D call TRBD1 (5 bases). The germline V gene has CDR1 LNHDA and CDR2 SQIVND (reference sequence). This CDR3 has 16 residues. With 3 bases removed from V and 0 bases from J, the gap between germline ends came to 12 bases. CDR3 nucleotide sequence: TGTGCCAGTAGTATTTCTTTGGGGGGCTCTGGAAACACCATATATTTT. Its protein is CASSISLGGSGNTIYF.

The chain couples TRBV5-1 to TRBJ1-2; 11 positions match TRBD1. CDR3 size: 14 residues. V shed 4 bases, J shed 8 bases, and the junction held 7 bases outside the gene matches. CDR1 is SGHRS, CDR2 YFSETQ, per germline. CDR3: CASSQDRGLGGYTF. CDR3 bases: TGCGCCAGCAGCCAGGACAGGGGGCTAGGGGGCTACACCTTC.